The rows below give T cell receptor beta chains drawn from one sample of a study of human T cells and chemical hapten exposure. MiXCR was run by TCRdb on the RACE reads, yielding one entry per CDR3 protein. The sample contains tens of thousands of distinct CDR3 sequences, approximately 13% of which appear only once. The specimen was whole blood, collected in connection with sensitization to the hapten diphenylcyclopropenone (DPC). The source is a woman aged 50 to 65 with alopecia areata. Some clones in this sample may be carry-over from other donors' samples. Both conserved end residues are part of each CDR3.

v_call,j_call,cdr3_aa
TRBV3-1,TRBJ2-7,CASSQLRESSQYF
TRBV10-2,TRBJ2-5,CASRNGLQDQETQYF
TRBV7-2,TRBJ2-5,CASSWGLRTFGRQETQYF
TRBV10-3,TRBJ2-7,CAISGLAFVTF
TRBV5-1,TRBJ2-1,CASSLEYGSYNEQFF
TRBV12-3/TRBV12-4,TRBJ2-1,CASSLLGGSEQFF
TRBV18,TRBJ1-1,CASSPSGTEAFF
TRBV11-2,TRBJ2-4,CASSQIGQLAKNIQYF
TRBV27,TRBJ2-1,CASSTPSTTNEQFF
TRBV6-2/TRBV6-3,TRBJ2-7,CASSVTIYEQYF
TRBV18,TRBJ2-3,CASSPGTSGKYTQYF
TRBV5-1,TRBJ1-2,CASSLDTFYGYTF
TRBV6-1,TRBJ2-4,CASGPGPGMNNIQYF
TRBV6-5,TRBJ1-4,CASRTRAPNEKLFF
TRBV29-1,TRBJ2-1,CSVEDRGRGNEQFF
TRBV2,TRBJ1-3,CASCWSSGNTIYF
TRBV20-1,TRBJ1-6,CSARGGEDYNSPLHF
TRBV18,TRBJ1-3,CASSEGRGSGNTIYF
TRBV5-1,TRBJ2-3,CASSLTLAPTDTQYF
TRBV14,TRBJ2-3,CASSEWDNGTDTQYF
TRBV29-1,TRBJ2-5,CSVGDRDQETQYF
TRBV30,TRBJ1-2,CARTPGTSNYGYTF
TRBV29-1,TRBJ1-2,CSVTTGNYGYTF
TRBV29-1,TRBJ2-2,CSVAHSGRNGELFF
TRBV20-1,TRBJ2-3,CSSGDPTTDTQYF
TRBV7-8,TRBJ2-3,CASSWAGGAGLSDTQYF
TRBV29-1,TRBJ2-5,CSAATGGAETQYF
TRBV5-1,TRBJ1-1,CASSFRPLPNTEAFF